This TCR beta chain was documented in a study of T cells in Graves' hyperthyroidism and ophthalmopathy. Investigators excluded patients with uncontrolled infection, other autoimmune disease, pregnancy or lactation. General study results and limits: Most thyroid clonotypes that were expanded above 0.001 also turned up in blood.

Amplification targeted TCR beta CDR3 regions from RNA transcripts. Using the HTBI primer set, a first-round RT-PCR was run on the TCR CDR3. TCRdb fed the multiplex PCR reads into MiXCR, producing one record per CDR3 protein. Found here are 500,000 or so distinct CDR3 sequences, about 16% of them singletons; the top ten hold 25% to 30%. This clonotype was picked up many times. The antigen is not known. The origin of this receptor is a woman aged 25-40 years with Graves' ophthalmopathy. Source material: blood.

The CDR3 sequence: CAIKGDRGEDTQYF. The CDR3 coding sequence is TGTGCCATCAAAGGGGATAGGGGAGAAGATACGCAGTATTTT. The rearrangement links TRBV10-3 to TRBJ2-3, with D perhaps assigned TRBD1 or TRBD2 (5 bases each). CDR1 and CDR2 (germline): ENHRY, SYGVKD. Trimming took off 7 bases at V and 5 bases at J, with 16 bases between the two ends. There are 14 residues in the CDR3.